The table lists the clone carrying this T cell receptor (beta chain) with a few counts. Antigen: not known. In TCRdb, the RT-PCR reads were re-called with MiXCR into one record per CDR3 protein. Of some 850,000 distinct CDR3 sequences listed, approximately 17% are singletons. These data come from a study of response to subunit inactivated influenza vaccine. Overall study results and limits: Each seasonal influenza vaccination recruits few new T cells, the authors suggested.

Germline V gene data show CDR1 as SGHRS and CDR2 as YFSETQ. V lost 2 bases to trimming and J lost 2 bases; unmatched junction nucleotides: 7. This CDR3 is built from 17 residues. The rearrangement joins TRBV5-1 to TRBJ2-2; 9 positions match TRBD1. This receptor was taken from a man over 45 who received an inactivated influenza vaccine. The sequencing here drew on PBMCs from blood, taken 5 days after vaccination. CDR3 coding DNA: TGCGCCAGCAGCTTCAGCGGGACAGGGTACAACACCGGGGAGCTGTTTTTT. It codes for CASSFSGTGYNTGELFF.